This T cell receptor (beta chain) was sequenced during a study of vaccination and CD4 T cells after COVID-19. CDR1 and CDR2 from the germline V gene are MNHNS and SASEGT. This CDR3 region has 13 residues. V was cut by 10 bases and J by 0 bases, with 13 bases left in between. Cultured CD4+ T cell DNA was sequenced using the Oncomine TCR Beta short-read assay. TCRdb redid the calling of the PCR reads with MiXCR, one entry per CDR3 protein. The profile shows around 9,600 distinct CDR3 sequences, around half of them singletons. Treatment of the sample: approximately nine-day PBMC culture with coronavirus spike peptide pools or control peptides (ViraFEST assay). As concerns this clonotype: What it binds is not known.

The clonotype originates from a human donor who had recovered from COVID-19. The chain recombines TRBV6-1 with TRBJ2-7; D perhaps matches TRBD2 (5 bases). Sequencing input: CD4+ T cells from blood, cultured in vitro. The CDR3 DNA reads as TGTGCCACTGGACCGGAGGACTCCTACGAGCAGTACTTC. It yields the protein CATGPEDSYEQYF.